The 29 T cell receptor beta chains below were found in one sample sequenced in a study of T cells of healthy individuals. TCRdb redid the calling of the 5' RACE reads with MiXCR, one entry per CDR3 protein. The sample includes 100,000 or so distinct CDR3 sequences, about 16% of them seen just once. These receptors came from a human donor in good health.

The genes are TRBV20-1 and TRBJ1-5; TRBD1 might be the D (5 bases). The CDR3 covers 13 residues. The V gene lost 2 bases and the J gene lost 3 bases, with 8 bases spanning the gap. Per the germline V gene, CDR1 is DFQATT and CDR2 is SNEGSKA (reference sequence). This chain's CDR3 is CSARRQLNQPQHF. CDR3 DNA: TGCAGTGCTAGAAGACAGCTCAATCAGCCCCAGCATTTT.

The sample holds many counts of this clonotype. The rearrangement links TRBV28 to TRBJ2-1, with D possibly being TRBD1 (6 bases). The V and J ends lost 6 bases and 7 bases respectively, with 16 bases between them. CDR3 length equals 14 residues. The germline CDR1 and CDR2 sequences are MDHEN and SYDVKM. The CDR3 sequence: CASRGAQELNEQFF. CDR3 coding DNA: TGTGCCAGCAGGGGGGCCCAGGAGCTTAATGAGCAGTTCTTC.

This clonotype was detected a few times. The V and J genes are TRBV11-2 and TRBJ2-4; D is possibly TRBD1 (6 bases). In germline, CDR1 is SGHAT, CDR2 FQNNGV. The germline V and J ends were trimmed by 1 base and 8 bases, with 9 bases remaining between them. This CDR3 is 13 amino acids long. In DNA form, the CDR3 reads TGTGCCAGCAGCTTAGCGGCAGGGGACATTCAGTACTTC. Amino acid sequence: CASSLAAGDIQYF.

This clonotype appeared many times. The chain couples TRBV4-1 to TRBJ1-6; D not certain. This CDR3 comprises 13 residues. Germline CDR1 and CDR2: MGHRA and YSYEKL. V gave up 4 bases and J gave up 7 bases, with 8 bases separating them. The chain's CDR3 is CASSPGNNSPLHF. CDR3 DNA sequence: TGCGCCAGCAGCCCCGGTAACAATTCACCCCTCCACTTT.

This clonotype was counted a few times. The rearrangement links TRBV5-1 to TRBJ1-1; 9 positions match TRBD1. The CDR3 has 17 amino acids. The germline V gene has CDR1 SGHRS and CDR2 YFSETQ. The V and J ends lost 0 bases and 2 bases, in that order; junction bases with no gene match: 8. CDR3 bases: TGCGCCAGCAGCTTGGGGGGCACAGGGGGCGAAAACACTGAAGCTTTCTTT. It is translated as CASSLGGTGGENTEAFF.

This chain links TRBV18 with TRBJ1-5; TRBD1 agrees at 7 bases. The CDR3 totals 14 residues. Germline-derived CDR1 and CDR2 are KGHSH and LQKENI. V dropped 4 bases and J dropped 3; count of bases not matched to a gene: 3. The CDR3 sequence is CASSRQGYNQPQHF. The DNA of the CDR3 is TGTGCCAGCTCACGACAGGGATACAATCAGCCCCAGCATTTT.

V and J are TRBV28 and TRBJ1-1; D gene unclear. Trimming took 6 bases from V and 6 from J, leaving 8 bases between them. The CDR3 totals 11 residues. Germline V lookup: CDR1 MDHEN, CDR2 SYDVKM. The CDR3, as DNA: TGTGCCAGCAGCAGGCAATCTGAAGCTTTCTTT. Residues: CASSRQSEAFF.

The chain couples TRBV14 to TRBJ2-7; possible D gene TRBD1, 5 bases. The germline CDR1 and CDR2 sequences are SGHDN and FVKESK. The V and J ends lost 0 bases and 4 bases respectively, with 19 bases between them. The CDR3 is made up of 17 amino acids. CDR3 in amino acids: CASSQDYVQDTAYEQYF. The CDR3 nucleotides read TGTGCCAGCAGCCAAGATTACGTACAGGACACCGCTTACGAGCAGTACTTC. Combining the CDR3 with reference TRBV14 and TRBJ2-7 gives the whole variable domain EAGVTQFPSHSVIEKGQTVTLRCDPISGHDNLYWYRRVMGKEIKFLLHFVKESKQDESGMPNNRFLAERTGGTYSTLKVQPAELEDSGVYFCASSQDYVQDTAYEQYFGPGTRLTVT.

The V and J genes are TRBV12-3 or TRBV12-4 and TRBJ2-1; TRBD2 matches 8 bases. V dropped 7 bases and J dropped 8; count of bases not matched to a gene: 10. CDR3 length: 14 amino acids. CDR3 loop: CASTYGTSHYEQFF. The DNA for the CDR3 is TGTGCCAGCACTTACGGGACTAGTCATTATGAGCAGTTCTTC.

The gene calls are TRBV28 and TRBJ2-2; unclear D gene. Germline CDR1 MDHEN, CDR2 SYDVKM. The CDR3 runs to 13 residues. Trimming left V 6 bases short and J 0 bases short, with 5 bases between. The CDR3 coding sequence is TGTGCCAGCAGGGACGCGAACACCGGGGAGCTGTTTTTT. It encodes CASRDANTGELFF.

This clonotype was observed at least ten times. V gene TRBV20-1 combines with J gene TRBJ1-2; D gene uncertain. Trimming left V 5 bases short and J 10 bases short, with 17 bases between. The CDR3 sequence is 12 residues long. Germline V lookup: CDR1 DFQATT, CDR2 SNEGSKA (reference sequence). DNA of the CDR3: TGCAGTGCTCATCCTAGGAGGGCTGACTACACCTTC. Translated, it gives CSAHPRRADYTF.

In its sample, this clonotype was seen many times. The V and J genes are TRBV6-1 and TRBJ2-2; D is possibly TRBD1 (7 bases). Trimming cost V 6 bases and J 3 bases, with 17 bases left between them. CDR1 MNHNS and CDR2 SASEGT come from the germline V gene. The CDR3 has 16 residues. The CDR3 DNA follows: TGTGCCAGCAGCCCTCCAGGGGGGCGAGACACCGGGGAGCTGTTTTTT. As protein: CASSPPGGRDTGELFF.

The chain combines TRBV19 with TRBJ1-5, with D tentatively TRBD1 (5 bases). CDR3 length equals 16 residues. The germline V gene encodes CDR1 LNHDA and CDR2 SQIVND (reference sequence). V was trimmed by 5 bases and J by 3 bases, leaving 17 bases between them. CDR3 bases: TGTGCCAGTAGTTTTGGGGGAGGACGGAACAATCAGCCCCAGCATTTT. Translated: CASSFGGGRNNQPQHF.

The V gene is TRBV6-5, the J gene TRBJ2-3; D assignment may be TRBD1 or TRBD2 (5 bases each). In germline, CDR1 is MNHEY, CDR2 SVGAGI. The CDR3 extends over 14 amino acids. V was cut by 2 bases and J by 0 bases, with 6 bases left in between. CDR3 sequence: CASSYGGSTDTQYF. The DNA for the CDR3 is TGTGCCAGCAGTTACGGGGGTAGCACAGATACGCAGTATTTT.

This clonotype appeared a single time. The CDR3 sequence is CSARIPGQNTEAFF. The CDR3 DNA follows: TGCAGTGCTAGAATTCCGGGACAGAACACTGAAGCTTTCTTT. The genes are TRBV20-1 and TRBJ1-1; TRBD1 might be the D (6 bases). The germline V and J ends were trimmed by 2 bases and 1 base, with 11 bases remaining between them. This CDR3 is 14 amino acids long. Germline CDR1 DFQATT, CDR2 SNEGSKA (reference sequence).

The V and J genes are TRBV7-3 and TRBJ2-2; unclear D gene. The V gene lost 4 bases and the J gene lost 2 bases, with 5 bases spanning the gap. Germline lookup yields CDR1 SGHTA and CDR2 FQGTGA. The CDR3 has 13 amino acids. The CDR3 DNA is TGTGCCAGCAGCTATCTTAACACCGGGGAGCTGTTTTTT. This sequence encodes CASSYLNTGELFF.

This clonotype was detected a few times. The genes are TRBV7-9 and TRBJ2-7; D is uncertain. V was pared by 5 bases and J by 4 bases, with 12 bases between. Germline CDR1 and CDR2: SEHNR and FQNEAQ (reference sequence). The CDR3 spans 13 residues. Here the CDR3 DNA reads TGTGCCAGCAGCCCGTTCCGGGTGTACGAGCAGTACTTC. This sequence encodes CASSPFRVYEQYF.

This clonotype has ten or more counts. DNA for the CDR3: TGCAGTGTAGCCCCTTTGGGGACAGGAAACACCATATATTTT. Its translation is CSVAPLGTGNTIYF. The rearrangement links TRBV20-1 to TRBJ1-3; TRBD1 might be the D (6 bases). This CDR3 is built from 14 residues. V shed 7 bases and J shed 4 bases, with 17 bases lying between them. CDR1 is DFQATT, CDR2 SNEGSKA, per germline (reference sequence).

The V gene is TRBV29-1, the J gene TRBJ2-3; no definite D call. Trimming took off 6 bases at V and 3 bases at J, with 13 bases between the two ends. The CDR3 is 13 amino acids. Germline assignment: CDR1 SQVTM and CDR2 ANQGSEA. CDR3 residues: CSVGPPGTDTQYF. In nucleotides, the CDR3 is TGCAGCGTCGGTCCGCCGGGTACAGATACGCAGTATTTT.

This clonotype was picked up one time. The CDR3 end shows no conserved phenylalanine or tryptophan, and so a read error is likely. V and J are TRBV5-1 and TRBJ1-1; D is unclear. The CDR3 contains 13 residues. V was trimmed by 0 bases and J by 1 base, leaving 4 bases between them. In germline, CDR1 is SGHRS, CDR2 YFSETQ. The CDR3 reads CASSLGTNTEAFL. In DNA form, the CDR3 reads TGCGCCAGCAGCTTGGGGACGAACACTGAAGCTTTCTTA.

The chain recombines TRBV21-1 with TRBJ2-1; TRBD1 is the table's D call, not checked against the DNA. TRBV21-1 is a recognized pseudogene. CDR3 size: 14 residues. In DNA form, the CDR3 reads TGTGCCAGCAGCAAAGTTGGGACAGGTCTTGAGCAGTTCTTC. Translating it yields CASSKVGTGLEQFF.

This clonotype came up many times. The chain links TRBV4-2 to TRBJ2-3, with 16 bases fitting TRBD2. V lost 6 bases to trimming and J lost 4 bases; unmatched junction nucleotides: 4. Germline loops: CDR1 LGHNA, CDR2 YNFKEQ. The CDR3 runs to 16 residues. For the CDR3, the DNA is TGTGCCAGCAGTGGGACTAGCGGGGGGGGGGCAGATACGCAGTATTTT. Its translation: CASSGTSGGGADTQYF.

This clonotype was counted a single time. J is TRBJ1-1 and V is TRBV2; D is unclear. The V end was cut by 3 bases, the J end by 4 bases, with 9 bases between. Per the germline V gene, CDR1 is SNHLY and CDR2 is FYNNEI. This CDR3 has 13 amino acids. DNA for the CDR3: TGTGCCAGCAGTGACGGAAGGGCCACTGAAGCTTTCTTT. The encoded protein is CASSDGRATEAFF. The full variable domain, with the rest looked up from reference TRBV2 and TRBJ1-1, is EPEVTQTPSHQVTQMGQEVILRCVPISNHLYFYWYRQILGQKVEFLVSFYNNEISEKSEIFDDQFSVERPDGSNFTLKIRSTKLEDSAMYFCASSDGRATEAFFGQGTRLTVV.

This clonotype was detected a few times. The rearrangement uses TRBV25-1 and TRBJ2-1; no firm D call. The CDR3 covers 11 residues. V shed 1 base and J shed 10 bases, with 5 bases lying between them. Germline CDR1 reads MGHDK; CDR2 reads SYGVNS. The CDR3 DNA is TGTGCCAGCAGTGAATTAAACGAGCAGTTCTTC. This codes for CASSELNEQFF.

The V gene is TRBV18, the J gene TRBJ1-5; 10 bases fit TRBD1. The CDR3 sequence is 17 residues long. Germline-derived CDR1 and CDR2 are KGHSH and LQKENI. Trimming took 3 bases from V and 1 from J; bases not matched to a gene: 6. CDR3 DNA: TGTGCCAGCTCACCCATCCCGGGACAGGGGAGCAATCAGCCCCAGCATTTT. This gives the protein CASSPIPGQGSNQPQHF.

The chain couples TRBV12-3 or TRBV12-4 to TRBJ2-5, with TRBD2 identical over 7 bases. After removal of 2 bases from V and 3 bases from J, the junction contained 9 bases not matched to a gene. This CDR3 contains 16 residues. Here the CDR3 DNA reads TGTGCCAGCAGTTTACCGCTGTCAAGCGGGAAAGAGACCCAGTACTTC. Protein: CASSLPLSSGKETQYF.

The chain links TRBV6-5 to TRBJ2-7, with D possibly matching TRBD2 (7 bases). The CDR3 runs 15 residues. V was shortened by 7 bases and J by 2 bases, with 18 bases between the two germline ends. Germline assignment: CDR1 MNHEY and CDR2 SVGAGI. The CDR3 sequence: CASTLQGSGTYEQYF. The CDR3 DNA is TGTGCCAGCACCCTACAGGGAAGCGGGACCTACGAGCAGTACTTC.

This clonotype was picked up many times. V and J are TRBV4-3 and TRBJ2-1; D is possibly TRBD1 (6 bases). Trimming took off 2 bases at V and 4 bases at J, with 18 bases between the two ends. From germline, CDR1 is LGHNA and CDR2 YSLEER. The CDR3 runs to 17 residues. The CDR3 protein is CASSQIYTGTPYNEQFF. In DNA, the CDR3 is TGCGCCAGCAGCCAAATATACACCGGGACACCATACAATGAGCAGTTCTTC.

CDR3 bases: TGCGCCAGCAGCTTGGCTGCGGGGGGGCTAGGAGAGACCCAGTACTTC. Residues: CASSLAAGGLGETQYF. J is TRBJ2-5 and V is TRBV5-1, with 9 bases identical to TRBD2. This CDR3 contains 16 residues. Germline V gene data show CDR1 as SGHRS and CDR2 as YFSETQ. V shed 0 bases and J 4 bases; nucleotides not matched to a gene: 7.